What follows are 15 T cell receptor beta chains derived from one specimen sequenced in a study of T cell repertoires in cytomegalovirus infection (dated 2019 in TCRdb). Sequencing instrument: Illumina HiSeq 1500. TCRdb's own reprocessing of the public reads used fastp at Q25 and MiXCR and kept productive beta chains. A single entry per CDR3 protein holds the most common genes and DNA from its merged rows. For this sample there are some 350,000 distinct CDR3 sequences; about 27% appear just once. Clones ranked in the top ten supply 15% to 20% of the sample. Antigens of these TCRs are unknown. Read against the paper, the sample's treatment or condition label means: in vitro stimulation with specific CMV peptide epitopes to enrich CMV-specific T cells. Source: cultured PBMCs, taken from culture after CMV antigen stimulation. These receptors all come from a human donor in good health (CMV status not recorded). Some clones in this sample may be carry-over from other donors' samples.

In its sample, this clonotype was seen a few times. The chain links TRBV4-1 to TRBJ1-1; tentative D call: TRBD1 (6 bases). Germline assignment: CDR1 MGHRA and CDR2 YSYEKL. The CDR3 has 15 residues. V was cut by 3 bases and J by 5 bases, with 16 bases left in between. CDR3 amino acids: CASSHGQNLETEAFF. For the CDR3, the DNA is TGCGCCAGCAGCCACGGACAGAATTTAGAGACTGAAGCTTTCTTT.

The chain recombines TRBV29-1 with TRBJ1-1; D is unclear. CDR3 size: 14 residues. Germline V lookup: CDR1 SQVTM, CDR2 ANQGSEA. Trimming removed 1 base at V and 1 base at J, with 10 bases between. CDR3 sequence: CSVEGRVSNTEAFF. CDR3 sequence (DNA): TGCAGCGTTGAAGGGAGGGTGTCGAACACTGAAGCTTTCTTT.

This clonotype was observed at least ten times. The chain carries TRBV5-4 and TRBJ2-3, with TRBD2 matching over 12 bases. In germline, CDR1 is SGHNT, CDR2 YYREEE (reference sequence). J gave up 7 bases and V 4 bases, and 19 bases lay outside the gene matches. The CDR3 runs to 19 residues. CDR3 in amino acids: CASSDTTTSGSLVTYTQYF. The CDR3 coding sequence is TGTGCCAGCAGCGACACCACGACTAGCGGGAGTCTAGTCACTTATACGCAGTATTTT.

The V gene is TRBV6-2 or TRBV6-3, the J gene TRBJ2-3, with 8 bases lining up with TRBD2. This CDR3 region has 15 residues. Losses at the gene ends were 6 bases for V and 5 bases for J; bases not matched to a gene: 10. Germline lookup yields CDR1 MNHEY and CDR2 SVGEGT. CDR3 in amino acids: CASRHPGLGGDTQYF. For the CDR3, the DNA is TGTGCCAGCAGACATCCGGGACTAGGAGGAGATACGCAGTATTTT.

The gene calls are TRBV23-1 and TRBJ2-7, with 10 nucleotides matching TRBD1. TRBV23-1 counts as an open reading frame of uncertain function. This CDR3 has 18 amino acids. V lost 3 bases, J lost 0 bases, and 11 bases stayed unmatched. The chain's CDR3 is CASSHRDRGPLSSYEQYF. The CDR3 nucleotides are TGCGCCAGCAGTCACCGGGACAGGGGCCCACTAAGCTCCTACGAGCAGTACTTC.

The CDR3 DNA follows: TGTGCCAGCAGTTCTAGCGGGAGGGATCTACAAGAGACCCAGTACTTC. Amino acids: CASSSSGRDLQETQYF. V usage is TRBV11-1 and J usage is TRBJ2-5; 12 bases agree with TRBD2. The germline gives CDR1 SGHAT, CDR2 FQDESV (reference sequence). The V and J ends lost 6 bases and 2 bases, in that order; junction bases with no gene match: 7. The CDR3 is 16 residues long.

The chain has TRBV6-8 and TRBJ2-6, with a weak D call TRBD2 (7 bases). The germline CDR1 and CDR2 sequences are MNHGY and SAAAGT. This CDR3 contains 16 residues. Trimming pared 4 bases from V and 1 base from J, leaving 11 bases between. CDR3 DNA: TGTGCCAGCAGTTGGAAGGGGGGGTCTGGGGCCAACGTCCTGACTTTC. Translating it yields CASSWKGGSGANVLTF.

This clonotype was recorded at least ten times. As DNA, the CDR3 is TGTGCCAGCAGTACCGGGACTAGCGGGAGGTACTCCTACGAGCAGTACTTC. Translation gives CASSTGTSGRYSYEQYF. The genes are TRBV6-5 and TRBJ2-7; 15 bases map to TRBD2. The germline V gene encodes CDR1 MNHEY and CDR2 SVGAGI. This CDR3 has 17 amino acids. J lost 0 bases, V lost 5 bases, and 5 bases had no gene match.

Concerning this clonotype itself: A read error may explain this, as a much larger clone is one base away. The gene calls are TRBV7-2 and TRBJ2-5, with no clear D. Trimming pared 2 bases from V and 4 bases from J, leaving 14 bases between. Germline CDR1 and CDR2: SGHTA and FQGNSA. CDR3 length: 15 residues. Here the CDR3 DNA reads TGTGCCAGCAGCTTAAGAGAGAGCGATGGAGAGACCCAGTACTTC. Protein product: CASSLRESDGETQYF.

This clonotype was counted a few times. J is TRBJ2-7 and V is TRBV6-5, with 9 bases that match TRBD2. This CDR3 has 17 amino acids. CDR1 MNHEY and CDR2 SVGAGI come from the germline V gene. The J segment lost 0 bases and the V segment lost 6 bases, leaving 12 bases of the junction unmatched. DNA of the CDR3: TGTGCCAGCAGCACAGGCGGGGCTAGCGGGGTCTCCTACGAGCAGTACTTC. Its protein product is CASSTGGASGVSYEQYF.

The chain has TRBV2 and TRBJ2-3; D is unresolved. There are 14 residues in the CDR3. V gave up 7 bases and J gave up 1 base, with 12 bases separating them. CDR1 is SNHLY, CDR2 FYNNEI, per germline. CDR3 coding DNA: TGTGCCAGCACCCCGGTCCGGGGCACAGATACGCAGTATTTT. Protein sequence: CASTPVRGTDTQYF.

In this sample, this clonotype turned up a few times. The chain links TRBV10-2 to TRBJ2-7, with D possibly TRBD1 on 5 matching bases. V lost 2 bases to trimming and J lost 0 bases, with 8 bases between them. This CDR3 contains 14 residues. Germline CDR1 is WSHSY and CDR2 is SAAADI. The CDR3 region is CASSEQGYSYEQYF. CDR3 in DNA: TGCGCCAGCAGTGAGCAGGGCTACTCCTACGAGCAGTACTTC.

This clonotype occurred once. The chain links TRBV27 to TRBJ1-1; 8 bases match TRBD1. The CDR3 contains 16 residues. The germline V gene has CDR1 MNHEY and CDR2 SMNVEV (reference sequence). The junction had 9 bases not matched to a gene; V was cut back by 2 bases and J by 4 bases. The CDR3 loop reads CASSLRTGYHSTEAFF. The CDR3 coding sequence is TGTGCCAGCAGTTTACGGACAGGGTACCATTCCACTGAAGCTTTCTTT.

This clonotype has more than one count but fewer than ten. The chain employs TRBV5-4 and TRBJ1-2; a possible D gene is TRBD1 (5 bases). Trimming left V 4 bases short and J 9 bases short, with 19 bases between. The CDR3 runs 14 residues. Germline lookup yields CDR1 SGHNT and CDR2 YYREEE (reference sequence). CDR3 protein: CASSPGEGYNSYTF. The CDR3 DNA is TGTGCCAGCAGCCCCGGCGAGGGGTATAATAGCTACACCTTC.

This chain links TRBV20-1 with TRBJ2-7, with 8 bases fitting TRBD1. Trimming at V came to 1 base and at J to 3 bases, leaving 14 bases not matched to a gene. Looked up from germline, CDR1 is DFQATT and CDR2 is SNEGSKA (reference sequence). The CDR3 runs 17 residues. The CDR3 spells CSARARQGLLHLYEQYF. For the CDR3, the DNA is TGCAGTGCTAGAGCCAGACAGGGGCTTCTCCACCTCTACGAGCAGTACTTC.